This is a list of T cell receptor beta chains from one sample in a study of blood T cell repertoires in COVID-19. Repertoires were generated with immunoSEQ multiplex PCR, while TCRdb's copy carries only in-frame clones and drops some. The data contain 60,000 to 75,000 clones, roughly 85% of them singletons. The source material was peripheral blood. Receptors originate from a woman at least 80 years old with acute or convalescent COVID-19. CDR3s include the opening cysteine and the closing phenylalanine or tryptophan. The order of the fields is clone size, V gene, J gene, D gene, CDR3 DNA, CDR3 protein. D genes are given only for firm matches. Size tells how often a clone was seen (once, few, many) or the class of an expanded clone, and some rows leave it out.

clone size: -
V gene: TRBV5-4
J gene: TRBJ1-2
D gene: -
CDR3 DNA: TGTGCCAGCAGACCCGACGGGAGCTATGGCTACACCTTC
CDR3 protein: CASRPDGSYGYTF

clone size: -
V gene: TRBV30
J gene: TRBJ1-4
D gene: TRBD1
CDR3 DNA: TGTGCCTGGAGTACGCGACAGGGACGGGCTAATGAAAAACTGTTTTTT
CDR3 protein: CAWSTRQGRANEKLFF

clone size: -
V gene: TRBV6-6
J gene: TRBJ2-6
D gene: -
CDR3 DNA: TGTGCCAGCCGGCGGACAAGTGAATCTGGGGCCAACGTCCTGACTTTC
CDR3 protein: CASRRTSESGANVLTF

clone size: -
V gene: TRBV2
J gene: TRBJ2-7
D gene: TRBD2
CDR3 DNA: TGTGCCAGCAAGCGGGAAGGACCCTCCTACGAGCAGTACTTC
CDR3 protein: CASKREGPSYEQYF

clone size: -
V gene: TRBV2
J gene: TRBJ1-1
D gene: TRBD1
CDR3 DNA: TGTGCCAGCATACACGACTACAGGGGCAACACTGAAGCTTTCTTT
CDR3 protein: CASIHDYRGNTEAFF

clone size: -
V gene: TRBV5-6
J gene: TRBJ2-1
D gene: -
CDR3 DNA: TGTGCCAGCAGTTTTTTACTAGCCCAACTGGTCCATGAGCAGTTCTTC
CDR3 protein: CASSFLLAQLVHEQFF

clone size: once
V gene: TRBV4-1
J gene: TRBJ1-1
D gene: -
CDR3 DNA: TGCGCCAGCAGCCAAGACCGGGGGTCTGCTGAAGCTTTCTTT
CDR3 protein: CASSQDRGSAEAFF

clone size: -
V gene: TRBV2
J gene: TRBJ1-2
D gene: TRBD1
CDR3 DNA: TGTGCCAGCAGGGAGGACAGGGGGAAAACCTATGGCTACACCTTC
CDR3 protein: CASREDRGKTYGYTF

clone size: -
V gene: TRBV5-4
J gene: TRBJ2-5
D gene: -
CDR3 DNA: TGTGCCAGCAGCTTGGTTAGTGAAGAGACCCAGTACTTC
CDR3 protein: CASSLVSEETQYF

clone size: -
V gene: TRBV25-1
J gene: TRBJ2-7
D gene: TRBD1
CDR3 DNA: TGTGCCAGCAGTGACCACGGGACAGGGGGCTACGAGCAGTACTTC
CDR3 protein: CASSDHGTGGYEQYF

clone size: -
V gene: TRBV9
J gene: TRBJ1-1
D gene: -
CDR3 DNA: TGTGCCAGCAGCGTAGGAGGGGAGGGTACTGAAGCTTTCTTT
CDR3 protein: CASSVGGEGTEAFF

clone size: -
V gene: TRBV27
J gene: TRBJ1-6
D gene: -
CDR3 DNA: TGTGCCAGCAGTTTCCGGGGGTATAATTCACCCCTCCACTTT
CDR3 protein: CASSFRGYNSPLHF

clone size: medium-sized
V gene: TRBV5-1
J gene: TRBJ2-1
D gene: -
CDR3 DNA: TGCGCCAGCAGCTTGGAGAGTGAGCAGTTCTTC
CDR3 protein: CASSLESEQFF

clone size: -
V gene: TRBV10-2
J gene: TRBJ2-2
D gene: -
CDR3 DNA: TGCGCCAGCAGTGTTACCCTTAGCGGCGGGGAGCTGTTTTTT
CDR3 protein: CASSVTLSGGELFF

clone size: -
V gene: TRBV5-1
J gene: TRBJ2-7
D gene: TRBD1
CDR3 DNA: TGCGCCAGCAGCTTGGGACAGGGGGTTAACGAGCAGTACTTC
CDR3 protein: CASSLGQGVNEQYF

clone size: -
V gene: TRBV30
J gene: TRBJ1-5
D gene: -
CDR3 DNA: TGTGCCTGGAGCGCCGGTCCCGGGAATCAGCCCCAGCATTTT
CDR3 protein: CAWSAGPGNQPQHF

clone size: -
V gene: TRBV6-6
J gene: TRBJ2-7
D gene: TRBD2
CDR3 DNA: TGTGCCAGCAGTTACGAAGGACTAGCGGTCGAGCAGTACTTC
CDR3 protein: CASSYEGLAVEQYF

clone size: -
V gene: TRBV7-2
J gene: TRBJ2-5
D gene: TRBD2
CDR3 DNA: TGTGCCAGCAGCCCTAGCGGGGCTCCAGGAGAGACCCAGTACTTC
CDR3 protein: CASSPSGAPGETQYF

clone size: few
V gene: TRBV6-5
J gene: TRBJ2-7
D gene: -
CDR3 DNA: TGTGCCAGCAGGTGGAGGGGACAGCGCAATTACGAGCAGTACTTC
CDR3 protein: CASRWRGQRNYEQYF

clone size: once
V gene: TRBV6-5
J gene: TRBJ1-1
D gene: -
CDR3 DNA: TGTGCCAGCAGTTACTCGCCCCGGGTGAACACTGAAGCTTTCTTT
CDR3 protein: CASSYSPRVNTEAFF

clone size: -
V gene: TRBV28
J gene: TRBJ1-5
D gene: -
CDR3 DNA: TGTGCCAGCAGTTTACCCGGGAGGGGTAGGTATAGCAATCAGCCCCAGCATTTT
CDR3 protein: CASSLPGRGRYSNQPQHF

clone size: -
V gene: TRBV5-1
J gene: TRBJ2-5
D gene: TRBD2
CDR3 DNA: TGCGCCAGCAGCTTCGGACTAGCGGGAGAGAAGGAGACCCAGTACTTC
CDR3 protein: CASSFGLAGEKETQYF

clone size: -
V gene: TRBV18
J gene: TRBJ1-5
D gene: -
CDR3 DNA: TGTGCCAGCTCACCAGGGCGGGATCAGCCCCAGCATTTT
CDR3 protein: CASSPGRDQPQHF

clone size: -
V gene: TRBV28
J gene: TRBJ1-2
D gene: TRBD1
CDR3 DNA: TGTGCCAGCAAGTCCGGGACAGGGGTTTATGGCTACACCTTC
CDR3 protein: CASKSGTGVYGYTF

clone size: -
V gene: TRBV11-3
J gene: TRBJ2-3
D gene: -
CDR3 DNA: TGTGCCAGCAGCTTAGGAACAGGGACGGTAAGAGATACGCAGTATTTT
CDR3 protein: CASSLGTGTVRDTQYF

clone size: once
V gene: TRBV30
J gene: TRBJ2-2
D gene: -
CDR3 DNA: TGTGCCTGGAGTCCCGGTTTGTCCGGGGAGCTGTTTTTT
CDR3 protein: CAWSPGLSGELFF

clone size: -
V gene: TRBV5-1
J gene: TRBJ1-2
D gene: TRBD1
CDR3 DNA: TGCGCCAGCAGCTTGGGGTCACAGGGGGCAAGGGGCTACACCTTC
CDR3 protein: CASSLGSQGARGYTF

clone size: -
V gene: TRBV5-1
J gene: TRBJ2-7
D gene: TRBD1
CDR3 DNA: TGCGCCAGCAGCTTGGGACAGGGTTGGTACGAGCAGTACTTC
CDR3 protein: CASSLGQGWYEQYF

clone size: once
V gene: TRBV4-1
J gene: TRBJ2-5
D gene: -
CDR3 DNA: TGCGCCAGCAGTCGACAGCACATGTACCAAGAGACCCAGTACTTC
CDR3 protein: CASSRQHMYQETQYF

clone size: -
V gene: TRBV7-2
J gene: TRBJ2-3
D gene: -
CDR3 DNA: TGTGCCAGCAGCTTATTCGGGGATACGCAGTATTTT
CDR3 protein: CASSLFGDTQYF

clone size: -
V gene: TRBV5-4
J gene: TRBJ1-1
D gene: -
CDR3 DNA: TGTGCCAGCAGTGGAGTAAGTCAGCTGAACACTGAAGCTTTCTTT
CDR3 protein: CASSGVSQLNTEAFF

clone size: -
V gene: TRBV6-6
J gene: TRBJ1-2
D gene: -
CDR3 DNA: TGTGCCAGCAAGAGTGGGGAGGGGAATGGCTACACCTTC
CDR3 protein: CASKSGEGNGYTF

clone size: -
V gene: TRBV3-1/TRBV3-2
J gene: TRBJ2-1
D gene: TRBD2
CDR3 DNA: TGTGCCAGCAGCCCCCAACTAGCGCGAAGGGGCAATGAGCAGTTCTTC
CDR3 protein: CASSPQLARRGNEQFF

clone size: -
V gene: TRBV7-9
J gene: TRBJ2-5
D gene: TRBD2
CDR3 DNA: TGTGCCAGCAGCCGTAGCGGGAGGTACCAAGAGACCCAGTACTTC
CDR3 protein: CASSRSGRYQETQYF

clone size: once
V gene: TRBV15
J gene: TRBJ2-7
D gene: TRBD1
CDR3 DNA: TGTGCCACCAGCAGAGGAGGGACAGGGGGTAACGAGCAGTACTTC
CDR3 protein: CATSRGGTGGNEQYF

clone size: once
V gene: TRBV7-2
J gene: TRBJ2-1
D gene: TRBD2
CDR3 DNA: TGTGCCAGCAGCTTCGGGACTACTACAAATGAGCAGTTCTTC
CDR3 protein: CASSFGTTTNEQFF

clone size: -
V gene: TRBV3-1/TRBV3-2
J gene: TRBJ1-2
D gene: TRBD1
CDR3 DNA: TGTGCCAGCAGCCACCGGGACAGCGGAAGAGGGGGCTACACCTTC
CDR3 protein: CASSHRDSGRGGYTF

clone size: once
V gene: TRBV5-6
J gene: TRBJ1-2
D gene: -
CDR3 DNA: TGTGCCAGCAGCTTGAGGGGGTACAGCTATGGCTACACCTTC
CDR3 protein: CASSLRGYSYGYTF

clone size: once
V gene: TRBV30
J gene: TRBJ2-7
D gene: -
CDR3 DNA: TGTGCCTGGAGTGTTGGTCTCCCCAGCTCCTACGAGCAGTACTTC
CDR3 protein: CAWSVGLPSSYEQYF

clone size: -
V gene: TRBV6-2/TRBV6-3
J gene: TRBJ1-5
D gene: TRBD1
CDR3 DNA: TGTGCCAGCAGTTACGCAGGGGGAGGTCAGCCCCAGCATTTT
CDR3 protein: CASSYAGGGQPQHF

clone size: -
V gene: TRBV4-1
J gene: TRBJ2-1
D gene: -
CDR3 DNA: TGCGCCAGCAGCGTCCAGACTTTATCCTACAATGAGCAGTTCTTC
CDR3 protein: CASSVQTLSYNEQFF

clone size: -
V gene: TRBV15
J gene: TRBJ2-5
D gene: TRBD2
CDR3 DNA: TGTGCCACCAGCAGAGGAGGGCGGGGGGAACAAGAGACCCAGTACTTC
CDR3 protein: CATSRGGRGEQETQYF